The rows below give T cell receptor beta chains drawn from one sample of a study of T cells in Graves' hyperthyroidism and ophthalmopathy. MiXCR, run by TCRdb on the multiplex PCR reads, gives a single entry per CDR3 protein. The table shows a few hundred thousand distinct CDR3 sequences, with about 22% occurring only once. Sequenced sample: blood. These receptors were obtained from a woman between 70 and 85 years old with Graves' ophthalmopathy. The CDR3 runs from the conserved cysteine through the conserved F or W. D genes are given only for firm matches. Part of the rows lack a size; the others show once, few, many or a class for expanded clones.

size | length | J | D | V | DNA | CDR3
NA | 15 | TRBJ1-5 | NA | TRBV19 | TGTGCCAGCTGGACGGGGAGAAATAGCAATCAGCCCCAGCATTTT | CASWTGRNSNQPQHF
NA | 13 | TRBJ2-5 | TRBD1 | TRBV20-1 | TGCAGTGCTAGAGATCACAGGGGTGAGACCCAGTACTTC | CSARDHRGETQYF
NA | 14 | TRBJ1-2 | TRBD1 | TRBV2 | TGTGCCAGCAGTGATCCAGGGGGGCAATATGGCTACACCTTC | CASSDPGGQYGYTF
NA | 13 | TRBJ1-5 | NA | TRBV10-3 | TGTGCCATCGTTGACAGGCCTGGGGAGCCCCAGCATTTT | CAIVDRPGEPQHF
NA | 19 | TRBJ2-2 | TRBD2 | TRBV28 | TGTGCCAGCAGTCAAACCGTTCCTAGCGGGAGAACGGTGACCGGGGAGCTGTTTTTT | CASSQTVPSGRTVTGELFF
few | 13 | TRBJ1-6 | NA | TRBV7-2 | TGTGCCAGCAGCTCATACCTTAATTCACCCCTCCACTTT | CASSSYLNSPLHF
NA | 12 | TRBJ2-5 | NA | TRBV13 | TGTGCCAGTTGTTTCTATGGCGAGACCCAGTACTTC | CASCFYGETQYF
few | 15 | TRBJ2-7 | TRBD2 | TRBV6-1 | TGTGCCAGCAGTCCCCTAGGGAGGGGATCAGACGAGCAGTACTTC | CASSPLGRGSDEQYF
NA | 13 | TRBJ1-1 | NA | TRBV20-1 | TGCAGTGCTCCCCGCCCCGTAGGGGCTGGAGTTTTCTTT | CSAPRPVGAGVFF
few | 13 | TRBJ2-5 | NA | TRBV20-1 | TGCAGTGCTAGTACAGGATACCAAGAGACCCAGTACTTC | CSASTGYQETQYF
few | 15 | TRBJ2-3 | NA | TRBV10-1 | TGCGCCAGCAGTGAGTCGTGGGGGAGCTCAGATACGCAGTATTTT | CASSESWGSSDTQYF
NA | 13 | TRBJ1-2 | NA | TRBV30 | TGTGCCTGGGCTGGGGGGGGGCGCGTTGGCTACACCTTC | CAWAGGGRVGYTF
many | 13 | TRBJ2-7 | TRBD1 | TRBV20-1 | TGCAGTGCTAGGACAGGGGGCGCATACGAGCAGTACTTC | CSARTGGAYEQYF
few | 13 | TRBJ2-5 | NA | TRBV30 | TGTGCCTGGGAGGGTGGGGCACGAGAGACCCAGTACTTC | CAWEGGARETQYF
few | 15 | TRBJ2-7 | TRBD1 | TRBV28 | TGTGCCAGCAGTATGCCGGGACAGAGAAACTACGAGCAGTACTTC | CASSMPGQRNYEQYF
once | 16 | TRBJ1-1 | TRBD1 | TRBV6-2/TRBV6-3 | TGTGCCAGCAGCTCTTGGGGGACAGAGGGGAACACTGAAGCTTTCTTT | CASSSWGTEGNTEAFF
NA | 17 | TRBJ1-5 | NA | TRBV12-3/TRBV12-4 | TGTGCCAGCACCCTGACCTTGGGGGGGACCCTCAATCAGCCCCAGCATTTT | CASTLTLGGTLNQPQHF
NA | 15 | TRBJ2-3 | NA | TRBV18 | TGTGCCAGCTCACTTGTGCGGAGTAGCACAGATACGCAGTATTTT | CASSLVRSSTDTQYF
few | 15 | TRBJ2-5 | NA | TRBV3-1 | TGTGCCAGCAGCCAATTGGGAGACCGAAAAAAGACCCAGTACTTC | CASSQLGDRKKTQYF
NA | 16 | TRBJ2-1 | NA | TRBV16 | TGTGCCAGCAGCCCCTCGCTCAAGACAGGTATAGGTGAGCAGTTCTTC | CASSPSLKTGIGEQFF
NA | 15 | TRBJ2-7 | TRBD2 | TRBV7-8 | TGTGCCAGCAGCCAAAGACGACTAGCGGGAGCCGAGCAGTACTTC | CASSQRRLAGAEQYF
few | 20 | TRBJ2-2 | TRBD2 | TRBV24-1 | TGTGCCACCAGTGCCCCCAGGGGACTAGCGGGAGTTCGGGGCACCGGGGAGCTGTTTTTT | CATSAPRGLAGVRGTGELFF
few | 15 | TRBJ1-5 | NA | TRBV28 | TGTGCCAGCACCCCAACGGGGCGGGGGAATCAGCCCCAGCATTTT | CASTPTGRGNQPQHF
NA | 12 | TRBJ1-5 | NA | TRBV28 | TGTGCCAGCAGCTCCGGAGTTCAGCCCCAGCATTTT | CASSSGVQPQHF
NA | 17 | TRBJ2-1 | NA | TRBV12-3/TRBV12-4 | TGTGCCAGCAGTCCGAGATTGACGCAACTTGCTTACAATGAGCAGTTCTTC | CASSPRLTQLAYNEQFF
NA | 15 | TRBJ1-2 | NA | TRBV20-1 | TGCGGTGCTAGAGGTCGGGGCCGGCATAGTTCTGGCTACACCTTC | CGARGRGRHSSGYTF
NA | 12 | TRBJ2-1 | NA | TRBV12-3/TRBV12-4 | TGTGCCAGCAGTTTAAGCTGGGGGGAGCAGTTCTTC | CASSLSWGEQFF
NA | 16 | TRBJ1-1 | NA | TRBV20-1 | TGCAGTGCTAGCTCTGCAGGGTCCGTCATGAACACTGAAGCTTTCTTT | CSASSAGSVMNTEAFF
NA | 18 | TRBJ2-1 | TRBD2 | TRBV7-3 | TGTGCCAGCAGCTTACCGGGACTAGCGGGAGGCTCTTACAATGAGCAGTTCTTC | CASSLPGLAGGSYNEQFF
NA | 16 | TRBJ2-7 | TRBD2 | TRBV20-1 | TGCAGTGCGCAGAGCCCTACTAGCGGGGCCCGCTACGAGCAGTACTTC | CSAQSPTSGARYEQYF
many | 13 | TRBJ1-2 | NA | TRBV12-3/TRBV12-4 | TGTGCCAGCAGTTTGGACCCTCTCTATGGCTACACCTTC | CASSLDPLYGYTF
many | 13 | TRBJ2-7 | TRBD2 | TRBV28 | TGTGCCAGCAGGGCGGGAGGGCCCTACGAGCAGTACTTC | CASRAGGPYEQYF
NA | 14 | TRBJ2-7 | NA | TRBV28 | TGTGCCAGCACCCCCCCGGGGGCCACCTACGAGCAGTACTTC | CASTPPGATYEQYF
few | 16 | TRBJ2-1 | TRBD2 | TRBV7-6 | TGTGCCAGCAGCTTAGCAGGACTAGCCTCCTACAATGAGCAGTTCTTC | CASSLAGLASYNEQFF
NA | 16 | TRBJ2-4 | NA | TRBV18 | TGTGCCAGCTCACCACAAGGGACAATAGCCAAAAACATTCAGTACTTC | CASSPQGTIAKNIQYF
NA | 16 | TRBJ1-1 | NA | TRBV4-1 | TGTGCCAGCAGCTTATCAATCTCCGAGGGCTTGACTGAAGCTTTCTTT | CASSLSISEGLTEAFF
NA | 13 | TRBJ2-7 | TRBD2 | TRBV15 | TGTGCCACTAGGACTAGCGGGAGCAAGGAGCAGTACTTC | CATRTSGSKEQYF
NA | 13 | TRBJ1-1 | NA | TRBV3-1 | TGTGCCAGCAGCCAAAATAATATAGGAAGAGCTTTCTTT | CASSQNNIGRAFF
few | 13 | TRBJ2-5 | TRBD1 | TRBV5-4 | TGTGCCAGCACCAAGACAGGGACGGAGACCCAGTACTTC | CASTKTGTETQYF
many | 11 | TRBJ2-7 | NA | TRBV12-3/TRBV12-4 | TGTGCCAGCAGCCCCTCCTACGAGCAGTACTTC | CASSPSYEQYF
few | 15 | TRBJ1-5 | TRBD1 | TRBV27 | TGTGCCAGCAGTTTGGAGGGGGCGAGCAATCAGCCCCAGCATTTT | CASSLEGASNQPQHF
few | 13 | TRBJ2-5 | NA | TRBV6-2/TRBV6-3 | TGTGCCAGCAGATTCGGCGGAAAAGAGACCCAGTACTTC | CASRFGGKETQYF
NA | 16 | TRBJ2-5 | TRBD2 | TRBV3-1 | TGTGCCAGCAGCCACACTAGCGGGAGATCTCGAGAGACCCAGTACTTC | CASSHTSGRSRETQYF
NA | 18 | TRBJ1-5 | TRBD1 | TRBV6-2/TRBV6-3 | TGTGCCAGCAGTCAACACTCTTCGACAGGGGCTGGCAATCAGCCCCAGCATTTT | CASSQHSSTGAGNQPQHF
NA | 13 | TRBJ1-1 | NA | TRBV30 | TGTGCCTGGAAGCGGCAGGCCCGCACTGAAGCTTTCTTT | CAWKRQARTEAFF
many | 15 | TRBJ2-3 | TRBD2 | TRBV2 | TGTGCCAGCAGTGTGCTAGCGGGAGGGCCCGATACGCAGTATTTT | CASSVLAGGPDTQYF
few | 15 | TRBJ2-7 | NA | TRBV3-1 | TGTGCCAGCAGCCAACAGCCGGGAGTAGCATACGAGCAGTACTTC | CASSQQPGVAYEQYF
NA | 16 | TRBJ2-3 | TRBD2 | TRBV5-4 | TGTGCCAGCAGCTTGCGTGTTAGCGGGAGAGCAGATACGCAGTATTTT | CASSLRVSGRADTQYF
NA | 15 | TRBJ2-7 | TRBD2 | TRBV9 | TGTGCCAGCAGCCCCCTAGGGGCGGGAGGCTACGAGCAGTACTTC | CASSPLGAGGYEQYF
many | 12 | TRBJ1-2 | NA | TRBV9 | TGTGCCAGCAGTCGGTCGAACTATGGCTACACCTTC | CASSRSNYGYTF
few | 14 | TRBJ2-1 | TRBD2 | TRBV19 | TGTGCCAGTAGTATAGCGGGAGGGCGGAATGAGCAGTTCTTC | CASSIAGGRNEQFF
NA | 13 | TRBJ2-5 | NA | TRBV7-2 | TGTGCCAGCAATCGAGGCTTCCAAGAGACCCAGTACTTC | CASNRGFQETQYF
few | 14 | TRBJ1-3 | NA | TRBV12-3/TRBV12-4 | TGTGCCAGCAGCAAGGGAAGCTCTGGAAACACCATATATTTT | CASSKGSSGNTIYF
NA | 13 | TRBJ2-3 | NA | TRBV6-2/TRBV6-3 | TGTGCCAGCAGTTACTTGACATCAGATACGCAGTATTTT | CASSYLTSDTQYF